This TCR beta chain was sequenced in a study of CXCR3-negative and CXCR3-positive naive CD8 T cells. The overall study: The TRB read total, roughly 150 million, broke down to about 1.5 +/- 0.3 million reads per library.

CD45RO-CCR7+CD27+CD95- marked naive CD8+ T cells. The TRB libraries of cDNA were built by UMI-labeled 5' RACE. TCRdb derives one entry per CDR3 protein from the 5' RACE reads, leaving out DNA. Its clone listing holds 120,000 to 150,000 distinct CDR3 sequences. Study-wide results and limits: Higher TRB CDR3 hydrophobicity marked CXCR3-positive naive cells relative to CXCR3-negative naive cells. Comparison of naive subsets found surface CD5 to be comparable, and TCR strength was inferred on the basis of TRB CDR3 properties. Much lower diversity was found in memory CD8+ cells, while both naive subsets had comparably high diversity.

Looked up from germline, CDR1 is SEHNR and CDR2 is FQNEAQ (reference sequence). This CDR3 contains 14 residues. In regard to this clonotype: Its antigen is still unknown.

What was sequenced was naive CXCR3+ CD8+ T cells from blood. Subset specified: CD45RO-CCR7+CD27+CD95- naive CD8+ T cells expressing CXCR3 (TNR3+). The TCR comes from a human donor in good health. Some clones in this sample may be carry-over from other donors' samples. The genes are TRBV7-9 and TRBJ2-7; the D call from TCRdb, TRBD1, cannot be confirmed without DNA. The CDR3 sequence is CASNRKGASYEQYF.